The 32 T cell receptor beta chains given below trace back to one sample, sequenced in a study of Ad26.COV2.S vaccination and SARS-CoV-2 variants. Treatment meaning: 19 received Ad26.COV2.S at low or high dose, single or two shots; a few received placebo; per-sample allocation not given. Sampling was done on day 63 after the first vaccine or placebo injection. The assay was immunoSEQ multiplex PCR, and TCRdb's table has in-frame clones only and misses some. Of about 400,000 clones in the sample, around 92% are singletons; the top ten hold about 1.7%. The sample consisted of peripheral blood, taken in a trial of Ad26.COV2.S vaccine versus placebo. The receptors shown here come from a person aged 18 to 59 who received the Ad26.COV2.S COVID-19 vaccine or a placebo.

V and J are TRBV5-8 and TRBJ2-2; 11 nucleotides match TRBD1. Looked up from germline, CDR1 is SGHTS and CDR2 is YDEGEE. Unmatched junction bases numbered 11, after V lost 9 bases and J lost 4 bases. The CDR3 has 16 residues. The CDR3 bases are TGTGCCACCTCGGGACAGGGGGTTACCGTCACCGGGGAGCTGTTTTTT. Translating gives CATSGQGVTVTGELFF.

This chain joins TRBV2 and TRBJ2-7; 9 positions agree with TRBD1. With V trimmed by 2 bases and J by 3 bases, 5 bases remained unmatched. The CDR3 is 15 amino acids. Germline lookup yields CDR1 SNHLY and CDR2 FYNNEI. CDR3 protein: CASSESGTGLYEQYF. As DNA, the CDR3 is TGTGCCAGCAGTGAATCTGGGACAGGGCTCTACGAGCAGTACTTC. Drawing the rest from reference TRBV2 and TRBJ2-7, the complete variable domain is EPEVTQTPSHQVTQMGQEVILRCVPISNHLYFYWYRQILGQKVEFLVSFYNNEISEKSEIFDDQFSVERPDGSNFTLKIRSTKLEDSAMYFCASSESGTGLYEQYFGPGTRLTVT.

The chain links TRBV9 to TRBJ1-6, with D tentatively TRBD1 (5 bases). The CDR3 runs to 15 residues. Between the trimmed V and J ends, which lost 2 bases and 9 bases, there was a span of 15 bases. The V gene's germline CDR1 is SGDLS and CDR2 YYNGEE. Here the CDR3 DNA reads TGTGCCAGCAGCGTGGAAGGAGGTGGGGCTTCACCCCTCCACTTT. As protein: CASSVEGGGASPLHF.

V usage is TRBV7-2 and J usage is TRBJ2-3; TRBD1 agrees at 8 bases. The trim removed 3 bases at V and 4 bases at J, leaving 6 bases unmatched. In germline, CDR1 is SGHTA, CDR2 FQGNSA. The CDR3 sequence is 15 residues long. CDR3 coding DNA: TGTGCCAGCAGCTTGACGAGGACAGGGTCAGATACGCAGTATTTT. This translates into CASSLTRTGSDTQYF.

The V call is TRBV6-5, the J call TRBJ1-2; D is unclear. CDR3 length: 15 amino acids. V lost 0 bases, J lost 0 bases, and 8 bases lay in between. Per germline, CDR1 MNHEY and CDR2 SVGAGI. CDR3 nucleotides: TGTGCCAGCAGTTACTCGGCGCTGACTAACTATGGCTACACCTTC. Translated, it gives CASSYSALTNYGYTF.

The CDR3: CASSPGQGPAEQYF. The CDR3 DNA follows: TGTGCCAGCAGCCCCGGACAGGGACCGGCCGAGCAGTACTTC. The rearrangement links TRBV11-2 to TRBJ2-7, with 8 positions matching TRBD1. CDR1 SGHAT and CDR2 FQNNGV come from the germline V gene. This CDR3 is 14 amino acids long. V lost 5 bases to trimming and J lost 6 bases; unmatched junction nucleotides: 9.

The genes are TRBV18 and TRBJ1-2; TRBD1 agrees at 8 bases. The CDR3 runs to 16 residues. Germline CDR1 reads KGHSH; CDR2 reads LQKENI. The junction had 17 bases not matched to a gene; V was cut back by 8 bases and J by 6 bases. The CDR3 DNA reads TGTGCCAGCGCCTTATCCCGACGGACAGGGCAGGATGGCTACACCTTC. Protein: CASALSRRTGQDGYTF.

This clone was seen a handful of times. The chain has TRBV19 and TRBJ1-5; D unresolved. The CDR3 runs to 17 residues. CDR1 and CDR2 from the germline V gene are LNHDA and SQIVND (reference sequence). Trimming removed 4 bases at V and 0 bases at J, with 16 bases between. The CDR3 bases are TGTGCCAGTAGTACCCCTCCCGACTGGGCTAGCAATCAGCCCCAGCATTTT. It yields the protein CASSTPPDWASNQPQHF. Based on the CDR3 plus reference TRBV19 and TRBJ1-5, the full variable domain is DGGITQSPKYLFRKEGQNVTLSCEQNLNHDAMYWYRQDPGQGLRLIYYSQIVNDFQKGDIAEGYSVSREKKESFPLTVTSAQKNPTAFYLCASSTPPDWASNQPQHFGDGTRLSIL.

The chain has TRBV16 and TRBJ1-5, with D unresolved. From germline, CDR1 is KGHSY and CDR2 FQNENV. The CDR3 spans 14 residues. Trimming took 2 bases from V and 0 from J, leaving 5 bases between them. DNA of the CDR3: TGTGCCAGCAGCCAAACGGCTAGCAATCAGCCCCAGCATTTT. Protein product: CASSQTASNQPQHF.

For the CDR3, the DNA is TGTGCCAGCAGCAGCACCAGGGTGTTTTCTTCGTATACGCAGTATTTT. As protein: CASSSTRVFSSYTQYF. This chain connects TRBV21-1 to TRBJ2-3; the table's D call TRBD1 went unverified against the DNA. TRBV21-1 is given as a pseudogene. The CDR3 is 16 residues long.

CDR3: CASSQEALTNTEAFF. The CDR3 DNA follows: TGTGCCAGTAGTCAAGAGGCCCTTACTAACACTGAAGCTTTCTTT. The rearrangement uses TRBV19 and TRBJ1-1; no clear D gene. V lost 5 bases and J lost 2, with 15 bases in between. The CDR3 is 15 residues long. Germline CDR1 reads LNHDA; CDR2 reads SQIVND (reference sequence).

This chain uses TRBV23-1 with TRBJ1-6; maybe TRBD1 (6 bases). TRBV23-1 is an ORF, and what it does is uncertain. This CDR3 contains 15 residues. The V end lost 0 bases, the J end lost 7 bases, and 10 bases lay between the germline ends. CDR3 DNA: TGCGCCAGCAGTCAATCTCCAGGGGACAATTCACCCCTCCACTTT. Its translation: CASSQSPGDNSPLHF.

The CDR3 loop reads CASSLTGETEAFF. The CDR3 nucleotides are TGTGCCAGCTCATTAACAGGGGAAACTGAAGCTTTCTTT. The V call is TRBV18, the J call TRBJ1-1; TRBD1 matches 7 bases. This CDR3 spans 13 amino acids. The V and J ends lost 5 bases and 5 bases, in that order; junction bases with no gene match: 5. CDR1 is KGHSH, CDR2 LQKENI, per germline.

The V call is TRBV3-1 (or the pseudogene TRBV3-2), the J call TRBJ2-5; D remains ambiguous. This CDR3 has 14 amino acids. V lost 0 bases and J lost 5, with 10 bases in between. Germline V gene sequence: CDR1 LGHDT, CDR2 YNNKEL (reference sequence). This chain's CDR3 is CASSQDLSRETQYF. CDR3 in DNA: TGTGCCAGCAGCCAAGATCTCTCGCGGGAGACCCAGTACTTC.

This clone was counted between two and nine times. The chain recombines TRBV5-6 with TRBJ2-1, with a tentative D call TRBD1 (6 bases). The germline gives CDR1 SGHDT, CDR2 YYEEEE. Between the trimmed V and J ends, which lost 4 bases and 7 bases, there was a span of 21 bases. CDR3 length equals 16 residues. The CDR3 sequence is CASSESGTLKGNEQFF. CDR3 bases: TGTGCCAGCAGCGAATCGGGGACACTAAAAGGGAATGAGCAGTTCTTC. Based on the CDR3 plus reference TRBV5-6 and TRBJ2-1, the full variable domain is DAGVTQSPTHLIKTRGQQVTLRCSPKSGHDTVSWYQQALGQGPQFIFQYYEEEERQRGNFPDRFSGHQFPNYSSELNVNALLLGDSALYLCASSESGTLKGNEQFFGPGTRLTVL.

Of note for this clone: The junction shows a germline mismatch at one end, possibly a read error. Other nucleotide sequences in the sample specify the same CDR3. V and J are TRBV5-4 and TRBJ2-7; 9 positions match TRBD2. The CDR3 is made up of 15 amino acids. Germline assignment: CDR1 SGHNT and CDR2 YYREEE (reference sequence). The CDR3: CASSFVLAGTYEQYF. Here the CDR3 DNA reads TGTGCCAGCAGCTTTGTCCTAGCGGGGACCTACGAGCAGTACTTT. Together with reference TRBV5-4 and TRBJ2-7, the CDR3 gives the full variable domain: ETGVTQSPTHLIKTRGQQVTLRCSSQSGHNTVSWYQQALGQGPQFIFQYYREEENGRGNFPPRFSGLQFPNYSSELNVNALELDDSALYLCASSFVLAGTYEQYFGPGTRLTVT.

The V gene is TRBV7-2, the J gene TRBJ2-3, with D perhaps TRBD2 (5 bases). The CDR3 sequence is 15 residues long. Trimming cost V 6 bases and J 6 bases, with 19 bases left between them. Germline-derived CDR1 and CDR2 are SGHTA and FQGNSA. CDR3 sequence reads: CASRGERSRPDTQYF. Here the CDR3 DNA reads TGTGCCAGCAGAGGCGAGCGGTCGCGTCCGGATACGCAGTATTTT.

This rearrangement joins TRBV6-5 to TRBJ1-1, with a possible D match to TRBD1 (6 bases). CDR3 size: 14 residues. Germline loops: CDR1 MNHEY, CDR2 SVGAGI. Deletions cut 4 bases from V and 1 base from J, with 10 bases between. CDR3 DNA: TGTGCCAGCAGTTCCCCAGGGGCGAACACTGAAGCTTTCTTT. This codes for CASSSPGANTEAFF.

The genes are TRBV6-2 or TRBV6-3 and TRBJ2-7, with 10 bases fitting TRBD2. The CDR3 spans 16 residues. In germline, CDR1 is MNHEY, CDR2 SVGEGT. Unmatched junction bases numbered 8, after V lost 6 bases and J lost 0 bases. This chain's CDR3 is CASSLLAGVGSYEQYF. In DNA form, the CDR3 reads TGTGCCAGCAGCCTTCTAGCGGGGGTCGGCTCCTACGAGCAGTACTTC.

The genes are TRBV19 and TRBJ2-7, with D possibly being TRBD1 (6 bases). V lost 5 bases and J 3 bases, leaving 14 bases between the germline ends. The CDR3 length is 14 residues. Germline V gives CDR1 LNHDA, CDR2 SQIVND (reference sequence). For the CDR3, the DNA is TGTGCCAGTAGTCCAGGGACATGGGACTACGAGCAGTACTTC. It specifies CASSPGTWDYEQYF.

This chain connects TRBV7-8 to TRBJ2-3, with D tentatively TRBD1 (6 bases). The CDR3 runs to 14 residues. Germline-derived CDR1 and CDR2 are SGHVS and FQNEAQ. The V end was cut by 3 bases, the J end by 5 bases, with 12 bases between. CDR3 region: CASSLGPQGDTQYF. CDR3 coding DNA: TGTGCCAGCAGCTTGGGACCACAGGGAGATACGCAGTATTTT. Full variable domain (outside the CDR3, taken from reference TRBV7-8 and TRBJ2-3): GAGVSQSPRYKVAKRGQDVALRCDPISGHVSLFWYQQALGQGPEFLTYFQNEAQLDKSGLPSDRFFAERPEGSVSTLKIQRTQQEDSAVYLCASSLGPQGDTQYFGPGTRLTVL.

V gene TRBV6-5 combines with J gene TRBJ2-1; D is ambiguous. The V end was cut by 5 bases, the J end by 12 bases, with 17 bases between. Germline V gives CDR1 MNHEY, CDR2 SVGAGI. This CDR3 has 13 residues. The CDR3 nucleotides are TGTGCCAGCAGTAGATCGGAGTCGTTTGCGCAGTTCTTC. Amino acids: CASSRSESFAQFF.

The chain joins TRBV29-1 to TRBJ1-1; D is unresolved. Germline assignment: CDR1 SQVTM and CDR2 ANQGSEA. Trimming took 7 bases from V and 0 from J, leaving 12 bases between them. The CDR3 has 13 amino acids. The CDR3 region is CSAQASMNTEAFF. The CDR3 DNA sequence: TGCAGCGCCCAAGCCAGCATGAACACTGAAGCTTTCTTT.

This sequence joins TRBV27 and TRBJ1-2; TRBD1 might be the D (6 bases). The V end lost 8 bases, the J end lost 5 bases, and 18 bases lay between the germline ends. The CDR3 totals 14 residues. Germline assignment: CDR1 MNHEY and CDR2 SMNVEV (reference sequence). The CDR3: CASSPLDSIYGYTF. CDR3 sequence (DNA): TGTGCCAGCTCCCCTCTGGACAGCATTTATGGCTACACCTTC.

V usage is TRBV5-5 and J usage is TRBJ2-3; D perhaps matches TRBD2 (6 bases). Germline CDR1 and CDR2: SGHKS and YYEKEE (reference sequence). The ends were cut back, 4 bases at V and 1 base at J, with 10 bases in the middle. This CDR3 comprises 14 residues. CDR3 DNA: TGTGCCAGCAGCCGGGAGAGGGGCACAGATACGCAGTATTTT. This encodes CASSRERGTDTQYF.

The chain recombines TRBV2 with TRBJ2-3; perhaps TRBD1 as D (5 bases). The germline V gene encodes CDR1 SNHLY and CDR2 FYNNEI. Trimming took 6 bases from V and 2 from J, leaving 12 bases between them. The CDR3 is made up of 14 amino acids. The CDR3 here is CASRDIRLTDTQYF. In DNA, the CDR3 is TGTGCCAGCAGGGACATTCGACTCACAGATACGCAGTATTTT.

The chain couples TRBV30 to TRBJ1-1; D gene unclear. The CDR3 is made up of 13 amino acids. With 0 bases removed from V and 1 base from J, the gap between germline ends came to 6 bases. Germline V lookup: CDR1 GTSNPN, CDR2 SVGIG (reference sequence). The CDR3 protein is CAWSVTWNTEAFF. CDR3 in DNA: TGTGCCTGGAGTGTAACCTGGAACACTGAAGCTTTCTTT.

The chain uses TRBV7-9 and TRBJ2-7, with 9 bases identical to TRBD1. The junction had 10 bases not matched to a gene; V was cut back by 5 bases and J by 2 bases. The CDR3 extends over 16 amino acids. Germline CDR1 is SEHNR and CDR2 is FQNEAQ (reference sequence). The CDR3 protein is CASSTAPDRGPYEQYF. DNA for the CDR3: TGTGCCAGCAGCACCGCCCCGGACAGGGGTCCCTACGAGCAGTACTTC.

The chain couples TRBV15 to TRBJ2-1; 10 bases map to TRBD2. Trimming at V came to 0 bases and at J to 4 bases, leaving 3 bases not matched to a gene. This CDR3 region has 16 residues. CDR1 and CDR2 (germline): LNHNV, YYDKDF (reference sequence). The CDR3 nucleotides read TGTGCCACCAGCAGAGATAGCGGGGGGCGTTACAATGAGCAGTTCTTC. It yields the protein CATSRDSGGRYNEQFF.

A few counts support this clone. The chain uses TRBV19 and TRBJ1-2; 7 bases are shared with TRBD1. The CDR3 has 13 amino acids. CDR1 and CDR2 (germline): LNHDA, SQIVND (reference sequence). V lost 10 bases to trimming and J lost 8 bases; unmatched junction nucleotides: 13. The CDR3 DNA sequence: TGTGCCACAAACGAAGGGGGCGCGGGGGGCTACACCTTC. It is translated as CATNEGGAGGYTF.

The rearrangement joins TRBV19 to TRBJ2-7; 16 nucleotides line up with TRBD2. After removal of 10 bases from V and 2 bases from J, the junction contained 8 bases not matched to a gene. Germline values: CDR1 LNHDA, CDR2 SQIVND (reference sequence). The CDR3 sequence is 16 residues long. The CDR3 protein is CATCGTSGGEAYEQYF. CDR3 nucleotides: TGTGCCACCTGCGGGACTAGCGGGGGGGAAGCCTACGAGCAGTACTTC. The full variable domain, in which reference TRBV19 and TRBJ2-7 provide the parts outside the CDR3, is DGGITQSPKYLFRKEGQNVTLSCEQNLNHDAMYWYRQDPGQGLRLIYYSQIVNDFQKGDIAEGYSVSREKKESFPLTVTSAQKNPTAFYLCATCGTSGGEAYEQYFGPGTRLTVT.

The chain employs TRBV18 and TRBJ2-7, with TRBD1 identical over 8 bases. CDR3 length: 15 amino acids. Germline CDR1 KGHSH, CDR2 LQKENI. Trimming removed 3 bases from V and 8 bases from J; junction bases left unmatched: 12. DNA of the CDR3: TGTGCCAGCTCACCCTCCGGACAGGGTGATTCCAAGCAGTACTTC. It specifies CASSPSGQGDSKQYF.